Sequencing of this TCR beta chain was carried out in a study of neurological immune-mediated disorders. Each sorted-subset library came from approximately 940,000 CD4+ or CD8+ T cells. A 10-nucleotide random UMI tagged transcripts in template-switch 5'RACE cDNA synthesis. Every sequencing run produced over 180 million TCR-beta sequences, and the sequences from any one run covered 15-18 subjects. TCRdb analysed the 5' RACE reads with MiXCR anew, one entry per CDR3 protein. The table includes 30,000 to 35,000 distinct CDR3 sequences, around 21% detected once. The V gene's germline CDR1 is SQVTM and CDR2 ANQGSEA. V was pared by 4 bases and J by 6 bases, with 17 bases between. There are 14 residues in the CDR3. This clonotype was seen ten or more times. Its antigen remains unidentified. Whole-study findings and limits: Multiple sclerosis patients had less TCR clonal expansion than even healthy controls, unlike HTLV-1-associated myelopathy.

This receptor was identified in a man aged 45 to 65 with HTLV-1-associated myelopathy (HAM/TSP). The sample consisted of CD4+ T cells from blood. The chain couples TRBV29-1 to TRBJ2-3; D is undetermined. CDR3 sequence: CSVGLTSASDTQYF. CDR3 DNA: TGCAGCGTTGGTTTAACTTCTGCGTCGGATACGCAGTATTTT.